The 3 T cell receptor beta chains listed next were all sequenced from one sample in a study of tumor-infiltrating lymphocytes in localized non-small cell lung cancer. Produced via immunoSEQ multiplex PCR; TCRdb's table is partial and in-frame only. In the table there are about 10,000 clones, roughly 85% of which are singletons. Sequenced: uninvolved lung tissue not adjacent to the tumor. These receptors all stem from a human donor with non-small cell lung cancer.

Concerning this clone itself: An end of the junction differs from the germline gene, which may be a read error. The rearrangement joins TRBV4-1 to TRBJ1-4; D is undetermined. In germline, CDR1 is MGHRA, CDR2 YSYEKL. There are 15 residues in the CDR3. CDR3 in DNA: TGCGCCAGCAGACAAGGAGAGGGAAGGAATGAAAAACTGTTTTTT. Its translation: CASRQGEGRNEKLFF.

This sequence joins TRBV7-9 and TRBJ2-7; D unclear. CDR1 is SEHNR and CDR2 is FQNEAQ in the germline V gene (reference sequence). The CDR3 runs 12 residues. V was clipped by 1 base and J by 4 bases, with 5 bases between them. The CDR3 reads CASSLGTYEQYF. In DNA form, the CDR3 reads TGTGCCAGCAGCTTAGGTACTTACGAGCAGTACTTC.

V and J are TRBV23-1 and TRBJ1-5; D not resolved. TRBV23-1 is an ORF, with its function uncertain. The ends were cut back, 1 base at V and 2 bases at J, with 12 bases in the middle. The CDR3 loop spans 16 amino acids. CDR3 bases: TGCGCCAGCAGTCAATGCCCAGATGGCGGCAATCAGCCCCAGCATTTT. Translated, it gives CASSQCPDGGNQPQHF.